This TCR beta chain was retrieved from a study of cytomegalovirus exposure and HLA in healthy donors. Both 60 Vbeta primers and 13 Jbeta primers went into the PCR. Clones were sequenced by immunoSEQ multiplex PCR, and TCRdb holds only the in-frame ones, with some missing. The sample holds about 200,000 clones, approximately 82% seen once. Trimming shortened V by 5 bases and J by 5 bases, and 9 bases separated the two germline ends. The CDR3 covers 12 residues. Germline loops: CDR1 ENHRY, CDR2 SYGVKD. The chain combines TRBV10-3 with TRBJ1-1, with D uncertain. Sequenced input: PBMCs. The sequence derives from a man aged 35 to 55 in good health and CMV-seropositive. CDR3 sequence reads: CAISPQRTEAFF. For the CDR3, the DNA is TGTGCCATCAGTCCACAGCGGACTGAAGCTTTCTTT.